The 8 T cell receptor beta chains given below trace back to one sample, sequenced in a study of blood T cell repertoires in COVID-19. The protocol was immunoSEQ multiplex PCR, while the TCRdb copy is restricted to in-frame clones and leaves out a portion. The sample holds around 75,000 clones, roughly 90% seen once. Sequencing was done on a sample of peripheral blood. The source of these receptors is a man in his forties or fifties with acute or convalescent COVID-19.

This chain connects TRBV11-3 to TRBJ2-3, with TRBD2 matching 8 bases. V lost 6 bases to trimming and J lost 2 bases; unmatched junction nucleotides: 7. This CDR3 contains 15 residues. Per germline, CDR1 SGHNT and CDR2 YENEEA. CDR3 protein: CASRRVAGFTDTQYF. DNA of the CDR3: TGTGCCAGCAGGAGAGTAGCGGGGTTCACAGATACGCAGTATTTT.

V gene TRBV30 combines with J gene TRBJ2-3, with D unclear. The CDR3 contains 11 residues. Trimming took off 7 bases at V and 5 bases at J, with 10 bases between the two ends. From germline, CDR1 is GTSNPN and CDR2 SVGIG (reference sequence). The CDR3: CASAGGDTQYF. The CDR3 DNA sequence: TGTGCCTCTGCCGGCGGAGATACGCAGTATTTT. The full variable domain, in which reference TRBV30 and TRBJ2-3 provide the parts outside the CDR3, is SQTIHQWPATLVQPVGSPLSLECTVEGTSNPNLYWYRQAAGRGLQLLFYSVGIGQISSEVPQNLSASRPQDRQFILSSKKLLLSDSGFYLCASAGGDTQYFGPGTRLTVL.

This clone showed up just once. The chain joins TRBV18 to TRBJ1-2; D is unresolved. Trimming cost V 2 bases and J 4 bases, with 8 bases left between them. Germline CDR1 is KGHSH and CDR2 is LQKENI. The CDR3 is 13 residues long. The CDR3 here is CASSPYSSYGYTF. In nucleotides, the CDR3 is TGTGCCAGCTCACCATACAGTTCCTATGGCTACACCTTC.

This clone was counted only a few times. DNA for the CDR3: TGTGCCAGTAGTCAAGGGGGTTCACCCCTCCACTTT. Protein sequence: CASSQGGSPLHF. The chain has TRBV19 and TRBJ1-6; D perhaps matches TRBD1 (6 bases). V gave up 5 bases and J gave up 9 bases, with 8 bases separating them. The CDR3 is 12 residues long. Germline CDR1 LNHDA, CDR2 SQIVND (reference sequence).

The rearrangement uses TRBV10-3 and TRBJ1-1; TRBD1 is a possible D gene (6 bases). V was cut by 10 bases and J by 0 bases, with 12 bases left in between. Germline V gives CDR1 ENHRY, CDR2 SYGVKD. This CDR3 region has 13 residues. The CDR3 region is CATSTGLNTEAFF. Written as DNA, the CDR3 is TGTGCCACTAGTACAGGGTTGAACACTGAAGCTTTCTTT.

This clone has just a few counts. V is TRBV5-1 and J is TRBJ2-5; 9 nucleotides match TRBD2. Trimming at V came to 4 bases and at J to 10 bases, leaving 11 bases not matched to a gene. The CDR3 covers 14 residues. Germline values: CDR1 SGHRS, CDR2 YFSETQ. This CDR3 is CASSQTSGTRDQYF. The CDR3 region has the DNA TGCGCCAGCAGCCAGACTAGCGGAACAAGAGACCAGTACTTC.

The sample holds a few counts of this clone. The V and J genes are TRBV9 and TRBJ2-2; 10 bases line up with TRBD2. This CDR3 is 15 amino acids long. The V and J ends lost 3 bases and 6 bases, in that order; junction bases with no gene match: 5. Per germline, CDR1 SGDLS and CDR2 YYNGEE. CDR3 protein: CASSDPSGRPGELFF. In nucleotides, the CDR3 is TGTGCCAGCAGCGACCCTAGCGGGAGACCCGGGGAGCTGTTTTTT.

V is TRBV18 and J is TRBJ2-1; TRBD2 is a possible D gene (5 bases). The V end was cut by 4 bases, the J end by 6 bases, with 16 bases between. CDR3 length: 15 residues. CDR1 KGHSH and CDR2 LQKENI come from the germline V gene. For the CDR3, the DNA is TGTGCCAGCTCACGTTTGCGAGATGAGGGCAATGAGCAGTTCTTC. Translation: CASSRLRDEGNEQFF.